Below, 23 T cell receptor beta chains from the same sample are listed, as sequenced in a study of regulatory T cells in long-lasting Graves disease. Through Arm-PCR of CDR3 regions and iRepertoire HTBI primers, TCR beta libraries were built. TCRdb passed the multiplex PCR reads through MiXCR, listing each CDR3 protein once. Of some 490,000 distinct CDR3 sequences in the sample, around 11% are singletons; the top ten hold approximately 9.6%. Time point: newly diagnosed GD, antithyroid drugs for less than 3 months. The TCR library was prepared using RNA isolated from PBMCs. The data also belong to a second study, concerning T cells in Graves' hyperthyroidism and ophthalmopathy.

Source: peripheral blood mononuclear cells (PBMCs), taken at new diagnosis, from a patient treated with antithyroid drugs. The receptors here all came from a woman younger than 45 with Graves disease.

This clonotype was detected ten times or more. The genes are TRBV3-1 and TRBJ2-7; D ambiguous. V lost 1 base, J lost 1 base, and 11 bases lay in between. Germline CDR1 and CDR2: LGHDT and YNNKEL (reference sequence). This CDR3 contains 15 residues. CDR3 sequence reads: CASSQGRTSSYEQYF. The CDR3 DNA follows: TGTGCCAGCAGCCAAGGACGGACGTCATCCTACGAGCAGTACTTC.

This clonotype occurred many times. The gene calls are TRBV12-3 or TRBV12-4 and TRBJ2-1, with 10 bases matching TRBD2. The V gene end was trimmed by 2 bases and the J gene end by 8 bases; junction bases not matched to a gene: 6. The CDR3 runs 15 residues. The chain's CDR3 is CASSLQLAGIDEQFF. DNA for the CDR3: TGTGCCAGCAGTTTACAACTAGCGGGAATCGATGAGCAGTTCTTC.

At least ten counts were recorded for this clonotype. The chain joins TRBV7-2 to TRBJ2-7, with TRBD1 identical over 7 bases. The trim removed 5 bases at V and 3 bases at J, leaving 10 bases unmatched. The CDR3 runs to 15 residues. From germline, CDR1 is SGHTA and CDR2 FQGNSA. For the CDR3, the DNA is TGTGCCAGCAGCATAGGGGGCAGGTCCGTCTACGAGCAGTACTTC. This gives the protein CASSIGGRSVYEQYF.

The genes are TRBV6-1 and TRBJ2-2; 10 bases line up with TRBD1. CDR1 is MNHNS and CDR2 is SASEGT in the germline V gene. The CDR3 extends over 17 amino acids. The trim removed 6 bases at V and 4 bases at J, leaving 11 bases unmatched. CDR3: CASSSTRQGAFTGELFF. CDR3 nucleotides: TGTGCCAGCAGCTCCACTCGACAGGGGGCGTTCACCGGGGAGCTGTTTTTT.

This clonotype was recorded at least ten times. The CDR3 here is CASKLPSYTYEQYF. The CDR3, as DNA: TGTGCCAGCAAACTACCCTCATACACCTACGAGCAGTACTTC. The rearrangement uses TRBV2 and TRBJ2-7; D is uncertain. V dropped 7 bases and J dropped 2 bases, with 15 bases sitting between them. The CDR3 extends over 14 amino acids. The germline gives CDR1 SNHLY, CDR2 FYNNEI.

The V call is TRBV7-9, the J call TRBJ1-3; 8 bases line up with TRBD1. V lost 2 bases, J lost 4 bases, and 7 bases stayed unmatched. The V gene's germline CDR1 is SEHNR and CDR2 FQNEAQ (reference sequence). This CDR3 is 16 amino acids long. DNA of the CDR3: TGTGCCAGCAGCTTAACCCGGACAGGGCCCGGAAACACCATATATTTT. Protein: CASSLTRTGPGNTIYF. The variable domain in full, completed from reference TRBV7-9 and TRBJ1-3, reads DTGVSQNPRHKITKRGQNVTFRCDPISEHNRLYWYRQTLGQGPEFLTYFQNEAQLEKSRLLSDRFSAERPKGSFSTLEIQRTEQGDSAMYLCASSLTRTGPGNTIYFGEGSWLTVV.

There are many counts of this clonotype. The chain joins TRBV27 to TRBJ1-1, with D tentatively TRBD1 (5 bases). From germline, CDR1 is MNHEY and CDR2 SMNVEV (reference sequence). With 6 bases removed from V and 4 bases from J, the gap between germline ends came to 15 bases. This CDR3 has 14 residues. In nucleotides, the CDR3 is TGTGCCAGCAGCACCAACTGGGGGTCCACTGAAGCTTTCTTT. Amino acids: CASSTNWGSTEAFF.

This clonotype has at least ten counts. J is TRBJ2-5 and V is TRBV10-3, with TRBD2 matching 7 bases. Germline V gives CDR1 ENHRY, CDR2 SYGVKD. The trim removed 3 bases at V and 1 base at J, leaving 14 bases unmatched. The CDR3 totals 18 residues. The DNA for the CDR3 is TGTGCCATCAGTGAATCAACTAGCGCCCAATCCTTCCAAGAGACCCAGTACTTC. Translation: CAISESTSAQSFQETQYF.

Regarding this clonotype: Being one base from a much bigger clone, this may be a read error. The rearrangement links TRBV5-1 to TRBJ2-1, with D hard to call. The V gene's germline CDR1 is SGHRS and CDR2 YFSETQ. The CDR3 totals 15 residues. CDR3 sequence (DNA): TGCGCCAGCAGCTTGTCCCGGTTCTCCTACAATAAGCAGTTCTTC. Its translation is CASSLSRFSYNKQFF. The full variable domain, completed using reference TRBV5-1 and TRBJ2-1, is KAGVTQTPRYLIKTRGQQVTLSCSPISGHRSVSWYQQTPGQGLQFLFEYFSETQRNKGNFPGRFSGRQFSNSRSEMNVSTLELGDSALYLCASSLSRFSYNKQFFGPGTRLTVL.

The chain recombines TRBV20-1 with TRBJ1-6, with unresolved D. The CDR3 extends over 9 amino acids. Trimming cost V 5 bases and J 13 bases, with 6 bases left between them. Per the germline V gene, CDR1 is DFQATT and CDR2 is SNEGSKA (reference sequence). CDR3 residues: CSAGDPLHF. In DNA, the CDR3 is TGCAGTGCTGGGGATCCCCTCCACTTT.

This clonotype was seen ten or more times. The V and J genes are TRBV4-1 and TRBJ1-5; no firm D call. This CDR3 region has 14 residues. V was trimmed by 1 base and J by 14 bases, leaving 18 bases between them. Germline CDR1 reads MGHRA; CDR2 reads YSYEKL. In nucleotides, the CDR3 is TGCGCCAGCAGCCAAGTGCCCTACTCCCAGGTGAAGCATTTT. Protein: CASSQVPYSQVKHF.

The rearrangement uses TRBV15 and TRBJ1-1; TRBD1 is a possible D gene (5 bases). Trimming took off 1 base at V and 3 bases at J, with 9 bases between the two ends. The CDR3 has 14 residues. Germline CDR1 and CDR2: LNHNV and YYDKDF (reference sequence). The DNA for the CDR3 is TGTGCCACCAGCAGAGGGGACGCTGACACTGAAGCTTTCTTT. This codes for CATSRGDADTEAFF.

At least ten counts were recorded for this clonotype. The chain has TRBV5-1 and TRBJ2-7; D possibly corresponds to TRBD2 (6 bases). The V end lost 1 base, the J end lost 2 bases, and 13 bases lay between the germline ends. The length of the CDR3 is 15 residues. Germline loops: CDR1 SGHRS, CDR2 YFSETQ. CDR3: CASSLSLAKTYEQYF. The CDR3 DNA sequence: TGCGCCAGCAGCTTGAGCCTAGCGAAAACCTACGAGCAGTACTTC.

On this clonotype: A much larger clone differs from this one at a single base, so this may be a read error. This chain uses TRBV28 with TRBJ2-7, with 10 bases matching TRBD2. There are 14 residues in the CDR3. The germline gives CDR1 MDHEN, CDR2 SYDVKM. The junction had 11 bases not matched to a gene; V was cut back by 7 bases and J by 8 bases. In DNA form, the CDR3 reads TGTGCCAGCACTACCCTAGCGGGGGTTTACAAGCAGTACTTC. As protein: CASTTLAGVYKQYF.

This clonotype was counted many times. V is TRBV2 and J is TRBJ2-1; D not certain. The CDR3 sequence is 12 residues long. The V gene lost 3 bases and the J gene lost 6 bases, with 6 bases spanning the gap. Per the germline V gene, CDR1 is SNHLY and CDR2 is FYNNEI. Written as DNA, the CDR3 is TGTGCCAGCAGTGATTTGGGCAATGAGCAGTTCTTC. Protein product: CASSDLGNEQFF. Combining the CDR3 with reference TRBV2 and TRBJ2-1 gives the whole variable domain EPEVTQTPSHQVTQMGQEVILRCVPISNHLYFYWYRQILGQKVEFLVSFYNNEISEKSEIFDDQFSVERPDGSNFTLKIRSTKLEDSAMYFCASSDLGNEQFFGPGTRLTVL.

This clonotype was counted a few times. The genes are TRBV9 and TRBJ2-3; 9 bases match TRBD2. In germline, CDR1 is SGDLS, CDR2 YYNGEE. This CDR3 is 17 amino acids long. Trimming at V came to 0 bases and at J to 6 bases, leaving 11 bases not matched to a gene. CDR3 in DNA: TGTGCCAGCAGCGTAGAGAGTGGACTAGCGATTTTGGATACGCAGTATTTT. Residues: CASSVESGLAILDTQYF.

In its sample, this clonotype was seen many times. This rearrangement joins TRBV30 to TRBJ1-6, with D uncertain. Per the germline V gene, CDR1 is GTSNPN and CDR2 is SVGIG (reference sequence). The CDR3 runs 15 residues. With 2 bases removed from V and 8 bases from J, the gap between germline ends came to 16 bases. CDR3 region: CAWSRGLLRDSPLHF. The DNA of the CDR3 is TGTGCCTGGAGTCGCGGGCTCCTCCGGGATTCACCCCTCCACTTT. The full variable domain, rest sourced from reference TRBV30 and TRBJ1-6, is SQTIHQWPATLVQPVGSPLSLECTVEGTSNPNLYWYRQAAGRGLQLLFYSVGIGQISSEVPQNLSASRPQDRQFILSSKKLLLSDSGFYLCAWSRGLLRDSPLHFGNGTRLTVT.

CDR3 coding DNA: TGCGCCAGCAGCCCCTGGACTAGCGTTAGCTCCTACGAGCAGTACTTC. Translating it yields CASSPWTSVSSYEQYF. The J gene is TRBJ2-7, the V gene TRBV4-1; TRBD2 matches at 9 bases. The germline gives CDR1 MGHRA, CDR2 YSYEKL. This CDR3 has 16 residues. The trim removed 4 bases at V and 0 bases at J, leaving 7 bases unmatched.

This chain joins TRBV6-1 and TRBJ2-5; D gene unclear. Germline V gives CDR1 MNHNS, CDR2 SASEGT. V was cut by 4 bases and J by 5 bases, with 11 bases left in between. This CDR3 is built from 13 residues. The CDR3 DNA reads as TGTGCCAGCAGTGTAACCATGATTGAGACCCAGTACTTC. Translating gives CASSVTMIETQYF.

This clonotype came up a few times. The rearrangement links TRBV4-3 to TRBJ2-1, with D unresolved. Germline CDR1 and CDR2: LGHNA and YSLEER. The CDR3 has 15 amino acids. V dropped 0 bases and J dropped 6 bases, with 12 bases sitting between them. The CDR3 loop reads CASSQELLGSNEQFF. In DNA, the CDR3 is TGCGCCAGCAGCCAAGAGTTACTCGGGTCCAATGAGCAGTTCTTC.

Notes on this clonotype: A far larger clone differs by one base, so this is likely a read error. The CDR3 bases are TGTGCCAGCGCCCGGGAGGGCAGAGCCAGAAGCGAGCAGTTCTTC. This gives the protein CASAREGRARSEQFF. V gene TRBV2 combines with J gene TRBJ2-5, with 8 bases that match TRBD2. Matching the DNA end better, TRBJ2-1 makes the J call doubtful. The CDR3 extends over 15 amino acids. CDR1 SNHLY and CDR2 FYNNEI come from the germline V gene.

Concerning this clonotype itself: This likely traces to a read error, being one base from a far larger clone. The chain recombines TRBV6-2 or TRBV6-3 with TRBJ1-6, with no clear D. Germline V gives CDR1 MNHEY, CDR2 SVGEGT. This CDR3 spans 13 amino acids. The CDR3 protein is CASKFRQNSPHHF. In nucleotides, the CDR3 is TGTGCCAGCAAGTTCCGCCAGAATTCACCCCACCACTTT.

This clonotype came up a few times. The chain uses TRBV4-1 and TRBJ1-2, with TRBD1 identical over 7 bases. There are 14 residues in the CDR3. Unmatched junction bases numbered 4, after V lost 0 bases and J lost 6 bases. The germline V gene has CDR1 MGHRA and CDR2 YSYEKL. The CDR3, as DNA: TGCGCCAGCAGCCAAGAAGGGACAGCCAATGGCTACACCTTC. The encoded protein is CASSQEGTANGYTF.